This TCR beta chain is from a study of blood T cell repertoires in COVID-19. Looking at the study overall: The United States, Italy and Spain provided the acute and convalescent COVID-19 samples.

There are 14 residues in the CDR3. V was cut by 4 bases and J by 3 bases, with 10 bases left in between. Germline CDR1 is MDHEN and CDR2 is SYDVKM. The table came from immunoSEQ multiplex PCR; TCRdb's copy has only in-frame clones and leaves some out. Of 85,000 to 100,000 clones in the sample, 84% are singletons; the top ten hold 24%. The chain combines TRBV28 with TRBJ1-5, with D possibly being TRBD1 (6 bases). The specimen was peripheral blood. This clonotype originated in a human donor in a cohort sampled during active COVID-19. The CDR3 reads CASSYGQINQPQHF. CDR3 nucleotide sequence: TGTGCCAGCAGTTATGGACAGATCAATCAGCCCCAGCATTTT.